This is a list of T cell receptor beta chains from one sample in a study of naive and memory T cell subsets. TCRdb analysed the UMI-ligation and nested PCR reads with MiXCR anew, one entry per CDR3 protein. The sample has more than 95,000 distinct CDR3 sequences, around 15% seen once. Sample: naive CD8+ T cells from blood. The receptors come from a human donor in good health. Both conserved end residues are part of each CDR3. D genes are given only for firm matches. Rows may omit the clone size; those that give it use once, few, many or a size class.

j_call	clone_size	d_call	v_call	cdr3_aa	cdr3_nt
TRBJ1-5	-	-	TRBV7-8	CASSFPGEINQPQHF	TGTGCCAGCAGCTTCCCCGGGGAAATCAATCAGCCCCAGCATTTT
TRBJ2-1	-	TRBD2	TRBV4-3	CASSQDSSGAWEQFF	TGCGCCAGCAGCCAAGACTCTAGCGGGGCATGGGAGCAGTTCTTC
TRBJ2-1	many	-	TRBV15	CATSDLYNEQFF	TGTGCCACCAGCGACCTCTACAATGAGCAGTTCTTC
TRBJ1-1	many	-	TRBV28	CASSIGLTANTEAFF	TGTGCCAGCAGTATCGGGCTGACAGCGAACACTGAAGCTTTCTTT
TRBJ2-1	few	-	TRBV4-2	CASSQEGDEQFF	TGTGCCAGCAGCCAAGAAGGCGATGAGCAGTTCTTC
TRBJ2-1	-	TRBD2	TRBV27	CASSWTRTYNEQFF	TGTGCCAGCAGTTGGACTAGAACCTACAATGAGCAGTTCTTC
TRBJ2-7	many	-	TRBV6-6	CASTTGSYEQYF	TGTGCCAGCACCACGGGATCCTACGAGCAGTACTTC
TRBJ2-7	many	-	TRBV20-1	CSASGRLDAFPYEQYF	TGCAGTGCTAGCGGCCGACTAGACGCTTTTCCGTACGAGCAGTACTTC
TRBJ2-3	few	-	TRBV21-1	CASSRGTGGVRTQYF	TGTGCCAGCAGCAGAGGGACTGGGGGCGTGCGTACGCAGTATTTT
TRBJ1-1	many	-	TRBV2	CASSELVNTEAFF	TGTGCCAGCAGTGAACTGGTGAACACTGAAGCTTTCTTT
TRBJ1-1	-	TRBD1	TRBV7-9	CASSATGTGAKAFF	TGTGCCAGCAGCGCGACCGGGACAGGGGCCAAGGCTTTCTTT
TRBJ2-5	few	-	TRBV18	CASSPGLGAGETQYF	TGTGCCAGCTCACCAGGGTTAGGAGCAGGAGAGACCCAGTACTTC
TRBJ1-2	few	-	TRBV4-3	CASSQDVRIGALNYGYTF	TGCGCCAGCAGCCAAGATGTCCGTATCGGGGCGCTTAACTATGGCTACACCTTC
TRBJ2-1	many	TRBD2	TRBV25-1	CASSPPSGRAKNEQFF	TGTGCCAGCTCCCCTCCTAGCGGGAGGGCCAAAAATGAGCAGTTCTTC
TRBJ2-7	-	TRBD2	TRBV12-5	CASGPSGYEQYF	TGTGCTAGTGGCCCTAGCGGCTACGAGCAGTACTTC
TRBJ2-7	-	TRBD2	TRBV7-2	CASSQTSGKGYEQYF	TGTGCCAGCAGCCAGACTAGCGGGAAAGGCTACGAGCAGTACTTC
TRBJ2-1	few	-	TRBV27	CASSLSTGNEQFF	TGTGCCAGCAGTTTGTCCACCGGGAATGAGCAGTTCTTC
TRBJ2-7	once	-	TRBV29-1	CSVRGGTGPYYEQYF	TGCAGCGTAAGGGGGGGGACAGGACCCTACTACGAGCAGTACTTC
TRBJ2-7	few	-	TRBV12-3/TRBV12-4	CASSFNSASYEQYF	TGTGCCAGCAGTTTTAACAGTGCCTCGTACGAGCAGTACTTC
TRBJ1-6	few	-	TRBV20-1	CSAIQGITLHF	TGCAGTGCAATTCAGGGGATCACCCTCCACTTT
TRBJ2-7	many	-	TRBV29-1	CSVLGLSSYEQYF	TGCAGCGTTTTAGGCCTCAGCTCCTACGAGCAGTACTTC
TRBJ2-1	-	-	TRBV11-2	CASSSPIDNEQFF	TGTGCCAGCAGCTCCCCAATCGACAATGAGCAGTTCTTC
TRBJ2-1	many	TRBD1	TRBV20-1	CSASSRDRADNEQFF	TGCAGTGCTAGCTCCCGGGACAGGGCTGACAATGAGCAGTTCTTC
TRBJ2-1	-	-	TRBV19	CASSKQGDTNEQFF	TGTGCCAGTAGTAAACAGGGAGATACGAATGAGCAGTTCTTC
TRBJ2-7	few	TRBD1	TRBV29-1	CSVEERGQGYEQYF	TGCAGCGTTGAAGAAAGGGGGCAAGGCTACGAGCAGTACTTC
TRBJ2-3	many	-	TRBV4-3	CASSQELGGSTDTQYF	TGCGCCAGCAGCCAAGAGCTCGGCGGCTCCACAGATACGCAGTATTTT
TRBJ1-5	few	TRBD1	TRBV12-3/TRBV12-4	CASSAGGHNQPQHF	TGTGCCAGTTCCGCAGGGGGCCACAATCAGCCCCAGCATTTT
TRBJ1-5	many	-	TRBV9	CASSSSDSYNQPQHF	TGTGCCAGCAGCTCGAGCGACAGTTACAATCAGCCCCAGCATTTT
TRBJ1-3	-	-	TRBV11-2	CASSSGTVSGNTIYF	TGTGCCAGCAGCTCTGGAACAGTTTCTGGAAACACCATATATTTT
TRBJ2-3	-	-	TRBV5-6	CASSFFTSTDTQYF	TGTGCCAGCAGCTTCTTCACGTCCACAGATACGCAGTATTTT
TRBJ2-5	-	TRBD1	TRBV5-5	CASSSRQGQETQYF	TGTGCCAGCAGCTCCCGACAGGGGCAAGAGACCCAGTACTTC
TRBJ1-2	many	-	TRBV6-6	CASTQLSGSSGYTF	TGTGCCAGCACCCAATTGTCAGGGTCGAGTGGCTACACCTTC
TRBJ2-3	few	-	TRBV7-9	CASSHAPLSTDTQYF	TGTGCCAGCAGCCATGCCCCACTGAGCACAGATACGCAGTATTTT
TRBJ2-7	-	-	TRBV10-3	CAISRDMDPYEQYF	TGTGCCATCAGCAGGGACATGGACCCCTACGAGCAGTACTTC
TRBJ2-7	many	-	TRBV7-9	CASSPPTRGTETFVSYEQYF	TGTGCCAGCAGCCCACCAACGCGAGGGACTGAGACCTTTGTATCCTACGAGCAGTACTTC
TRBJ2-3	-	-	TRBV20-1	CSARGAASNAYTDTQYF	TGCAGTGCTAGAGGTGCTGCTAGCAACGCTTACACAGATACGCAGTATTTT
TRBJ2-7	many	TRBD2	TRBV20-1	CSAGGLAGDEQYF	TGCAGTGCTGGTGGACTAGCGGGAGACGAGCAGTACTTC
TRBJ2-7	-	TRBD1	TRBV5-6	CASRVGQGASIEQYF	TGTGCCAGCAGGGTGGGACAGGGGGCATCAATCGAGCAGTACTTC
TRBJ2-5	-	TRBD2	TRBV29-1	CSVLFLAGGQETQYF	TGCAGCGTTCTATTCCTAGCGGGGGGACAAGAGACCCAGTACTTC
TRBJ2-1	-	-	TRBV7-9	CASSRAGLYNEQFF	TGTGCCAGCAGCCGCGCGGGGTTGTACAATGAGCAGTTCTTC
TRBJ1-1	-	-	TRBV29-1	CSVFSGYTEAFF	TGCAGCGTCTTCAGCGGGTACACTGAAGCTTTCTTT
TRBJ2-3	few	TRBD2	TRBV27	CASNLSGSETDTQYF	TGTGCCAGCAACCTCAGCGGGAGCGAGACAGATACGCAGTATTTT
TRBJ2-7	-	TRBD2	TRBV6-2/TRBV6-3	CASSYSPQGGPYEQYF	TGTGCCAGCAGTTACTCGCCCCAGGGAGGGCCCTACGAGCAGTACTTC
TRBJ1-5	-	-	TRBV7-9	CASSLGLGGSGQPQHF	TGTGCCAGCAGCTTAGGGTTGGGGGGCTCGGGTCAGCCCCAGCATTTT
TRBJ1-6	-	-	TRBV4-3	CASSQDRGDINSPLHF	TGCGCCAGCAGCCAAGATCGCGGGGATATTAATTCACCCCTCCACTTT
TRBJ1-2	few	-	TRBV4-3	CASSQDRGPGYGYTF	TGCGCCAGCAGCCAAGATCGGGGACCGGGCTATGGCTACACCTTC
TRBJ2-7	-	-	TRBV29-1	CSVEVTGKVPYEQYF	TGCAGCGTTGAAGTAACAGGGAAGGTCCCCTACGAGCAGTACTTC
TRBJ1-1	-	-	TRBV5-1	CASSLGMEAFF	TGCGCCAGCAGCTTGGGGATGGAGGCTTTCTTT
TRBJ2-5	-	TRBD2	TRBV12-3/TRBV12-4	CASSLASGEETQYF	TGTGCCAGCAGTTTAGCTAGCGGGGAAGAGACCCAGTACTTC
TRBJ2-2	-	-	TRBV7-9	CASSAAPRGTGELFF	TGTGCCAGCAGCGCTGCCCCCCGGGGGACCGGGGAGCTGTTTTTT
TRBJ2-7	few	-	TRBV20-1	CSASPLERATSYEQYF	TGCAGTGCTAGTCCCCTTGAGCGGGCAACTTCCTACGAGCAGTACTTC
TRBJ2-1	-	-	TRBV7-2	CASSLDRGGEQFF	TGTGCCAGCAGCTTAGACAGGGGAGGTGAGCAGTTCTTC
TRBJ2-5	many	-	TRBV4-3	CASSQGSRAQETQYF	TGCGCCAGCAGCCAAGGTTCCAGGGCGCAAGAGACCCAGTACTTC
TRBJ2-7	few	-	TRBV19	CASSIGEGHTQRYEQYF	TGTGCCAGTAGTATTGGCGAGGGGCACACTCAGAGGTACGAGCAGTACTTC
TRBJ1-1	few	-	TRBV7-9	CASSLILDPGGDTEAFF	TGTGCCAGCAGCTTAATTCTAGACCCTGGGGGGGACACTGAAGCTTTCTTT
TRBJ2-2	-	-	TRBV11-2	CASSLGGDGELFF	TGTGCCAGCAGCCTCGGCGGGGACGGGGAGCTGTTTTTT
TRBJ1-5	-	TRBD1	TRBV29-1	CSVGQEYQPQHF	TGCAGCGTCGGACAGGAGTATCAGCCCCAGCATTTT
TRBJ2-1	-	TRBD2	TRBV27	CASSLSFAIGLAGGPTREQFF	TGTGCCAGCAGTTTATCGTTCGCCATCGGACTAGCGGGGGGGCCGACCCGTGAGCAGTTCTTC
TRBJ2-1	-	TRBD1	TRBV29-1	CSVPGQGVGEQFF	TGCAGCGTTCCGGGACAGGGAGTCGGGGAGCAGTTCTTC